The present entry profiles one T cell receptor (beta chain) with its context. The target antigen is unknown. Per the original methods: Sequence data from immunoSEQ were junction-only and lacked quality scores; consequently, filtering differed. TCRdb's copy holds only in-frame clones and misses some; the assay was immunoSEQ multiplex PCR. V, J and clone size reflect that table, while D and trimming were determined from the DNA. The table has about 600,000 clones, more than 95% seen once; the top ten hold 0.057%. CDR1 is DFQATT, CDR2 SNEGSKA, per germline (reference sequence). V lost 4 bases and J lost 4, with 8 bases in between. The CDR3 contains 11 residues. The sample is drawn from a study of shared clonotypes between healthy human individuals. Study-wide background: Three CD4 naive, three CD4 memory, two CD8 naive and one CD8 memory plate were used per donor.

Regarding the study as a whole: Shared across a few donors were approximately 5% of the naive CD4 clonotypes.

This chain uses TRBV20-1 with TRBJ2-7, with a tentative D call TRBD2 (5 bases). The material sequenced was naive CD4+ T cells sorted from blood. Subset reported: CD45RA+ positively selected. The clonotype originates from a woman in her 30s in good health. CDR3 nucleotide sequence: TGCAGTGCTACTACTAGATACGAGCAGTACTTC. It codes for CSATTRYEQYF.